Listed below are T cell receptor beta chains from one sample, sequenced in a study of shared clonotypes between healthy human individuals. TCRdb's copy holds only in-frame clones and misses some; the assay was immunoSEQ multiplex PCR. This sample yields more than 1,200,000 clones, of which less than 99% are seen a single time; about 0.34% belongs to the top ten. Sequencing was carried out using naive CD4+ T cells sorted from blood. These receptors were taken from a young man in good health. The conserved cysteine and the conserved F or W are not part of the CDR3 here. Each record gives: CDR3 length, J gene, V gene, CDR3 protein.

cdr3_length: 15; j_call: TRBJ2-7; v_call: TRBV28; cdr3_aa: ASSSSAMFRASYEQY
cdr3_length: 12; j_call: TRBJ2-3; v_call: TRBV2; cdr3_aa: ASRNRVRTDTQY
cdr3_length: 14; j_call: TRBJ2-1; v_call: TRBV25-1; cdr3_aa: ASSEPGLADYNEQF
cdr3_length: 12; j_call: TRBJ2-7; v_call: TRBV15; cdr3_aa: ATSVGTSVYEQY
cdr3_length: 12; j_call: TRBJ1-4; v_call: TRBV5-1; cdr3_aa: ASMRGDLNEKLF
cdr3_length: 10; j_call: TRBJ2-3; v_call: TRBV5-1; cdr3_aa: ASRQSTDTQY
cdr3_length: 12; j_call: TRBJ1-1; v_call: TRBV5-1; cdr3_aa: ASSPGQGATEAF
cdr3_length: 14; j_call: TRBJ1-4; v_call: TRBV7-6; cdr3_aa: ASSASGTADNEKLF
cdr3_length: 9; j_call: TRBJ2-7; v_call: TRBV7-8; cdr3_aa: ASSALDEQY
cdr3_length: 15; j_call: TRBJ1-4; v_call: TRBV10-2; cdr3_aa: ASSDGQGRLFNEKLF
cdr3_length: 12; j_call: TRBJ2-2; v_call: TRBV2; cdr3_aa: ASRDSENTGELF
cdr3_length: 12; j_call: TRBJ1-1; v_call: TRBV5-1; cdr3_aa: ASSSRTGPTEAF
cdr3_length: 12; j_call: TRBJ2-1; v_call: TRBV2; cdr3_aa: ASSDALSYNEQF
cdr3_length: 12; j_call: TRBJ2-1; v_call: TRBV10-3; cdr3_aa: AISSGTNEVGQF
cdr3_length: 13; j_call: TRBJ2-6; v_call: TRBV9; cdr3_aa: ASSVQLSGANVLT
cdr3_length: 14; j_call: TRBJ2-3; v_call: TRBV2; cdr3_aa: ASIPAGRAFTDTQY